This entry features one T cell receptor (beta chain) sequence. CDR3 length equals 14 residues. V gave up 1 base and J gave up 3 bases, with 9 bases separating them. The germline V gene encodes CDR1 SGHTA and CDR2 FQGTGA. These data originate in a study of blood T cells in healthy people across ages. Then a second PCR, running roughly 7 to 11 cycles, was carried out with a sample-barcoded 5' primer and a J-beta primer mix. TCRdb itself ran the 5' RACE reads through MiXCR, one entry per CDR3 protein. The table shows more than 900,000 distinct CDR3 sequences, with approximately 26% occurring only once. This same sample was also taken into another study, of T cells of mothers and their children. This second study says: The authors used all extracted RNA for cDNA synthesis, at about 1.6 ug per 15 ul.

V and J are TRBV7-3 and TRBJ1-1, with D possibly matching TRBD1 (6 bases). This sequence originates from a girl aged 2 to 10 in good health. Sequencing was done on a sample of blood. The CDR3 here is CASSLIGGHTEAFF. The CDR3 DNA reads TGTGCCAGCAGCTTAATAGGGGGTCACACTGAAGCTTTCTTT.